Listed below are T cell receptor beta chains from one sample, sequenced in a study of blood T cell repertoires in COVID-19. Sequencing used immunoSEQ multiplex PCR; TCRdb keeps in-frame clones, though not all of them. In the table there are approximately 190,000 clones, around nine tenths of which are singletons. The sample comprised peripheral blood. The receptor source for this set is an older man with active or convalescent COVID-19. Both conserved end residues are part of each CDR3. D genes are given only for firm matches. Clone size is stated in some rows and not others, as once, few, many or a class when expanded.

TRBV4-3	TRBJ2-2	few	TRBD1	CASSHGTGGFPGELFF	TGCGCCAGCAGCCATGGGACAGGGGGCTTCCCCGGGGAGCTGTTTTTT
TRBV4-1	TRBJ2-3	.	.	CASSQLGLGTDTQYF	TGCGCCAGCAGCCAACTAGGACTTGGCACAGATACGCAGTATTTT
TRBV19	TRBJ2-7	.	TRBD2	CASSIDGAGEQYF	TGTGCCAGTAGTATTGACGGAGCGGGGGAGCAGTACTTC
TRBV19	TRBJ2-1	.	TRBD1	CASMRTPGQVNNEQFF	TGTGCCAGTATGCGTACCCCGGGACAGGTCAACAATGAGCAGTTCTTC
TRBV28	TRBJ1-5	.	TRBD1	CASRNQGARQPQHF	TGTGCCAGCAGGAACCAGGGGGCGCGCCAGCCCCAGCATTTT
TRBV10-2	TRBJ2-7	once	TRBD2	CASSEIRGGALGSYEQYF	TGCGCCAGCAGTGAGATCCGGGGGGGGGCCCTGGGGTCCTACGAGCAGTACTTC
TRBV6-6	TRBJ1-2	.	.	CASSSRAGDYGYTF	TGTGCCAGCAGTTCCAGAGCGGGGGACTATGGCTACACCTTC
TRBV28	TRBJ1-5	few	TRBD1	CASSTTGVYQPQHF	TGTGCCAGCAGCACTACAGGGGTTTATCAGCCCCAGCATTTT
TRBV5-6	TRBJ1-4	once	.	CASSFTGLATNEKLFF	TGTGCCAGCAGCTTTACAGGCCTTGCAACTAATGAAAAACTGTTTTTT
TRBV24-1	TRBJ2-5	.	TRBD2	CATSDTGTSGLAGWETQYF	TGTGCCACCAGTGATACCGGGACTAGCGGGCTTGCTGGGTGGGAGACCCAGTACTTC
TRBV27	TRBJ1-2	.	TRBD1	CASKSGQGNYGYTF	TGTGCCAGCAAATCAGGACAGGGGAACTATGGCTACACCTTC
TRBV5-1	TRBJ2-5	.	TRBD1	CASSLAGQGQETQYF	TGCGCCAGCAGCTTGGCAGGACAGGGACAAGAGACCCAGTACTTC
TRBV7-2	TRBJ1-6	.	.	CASSLIQGSHSPLHF	TGTGCCAGCAGCTTAATCCAGGGTAGTCATTCACCCCTCCACTTT
TRBV11-3	TRBJ1-1	.	.	CASSLAGNQNTEAFF	TGTGCCAGCAGCTTAGCAGGGAACCAGAACACTGAAGCTTTCTTT
TRBV2	TRBJ2-5	.	.	CASSVTDRQETQYF	TGTGCCAGCAGTGTTACGGACAGACAAGAGACCCAGTACTTC
TRBV5-4	TRBJ1-1	.	TRBD1	CASSIYQGAQGSAAFF	TGTGCCAGCAGCATATATCAGGGGGCGCAAGGTAGTGCAGCTTTCTTT
TRBV6-5	TRBJ2-7	.	TRBD2	CASRLTSGTSYEQYF	TGTGCCAGCAGACTGACTAGCGGGACATCCTACGAGCAGTACTTC
TRBV5-1	TRBJ2-2	.	.	CASSLLQLTGGVTGELFF	TGCGCCAGCAGCTTACTACAACTTACAGGGGGGGTCACCGGGGAGCTGTTTTTT
TRBV7-9	TRBJ1-2	.	.	CASSLFREFNGYTF	TGTGCCAGCAGCTTATTCCGGGAATTCAATGGCTACACCTTC
TRBV2	TRBJ2-2	.	.	CASSVEAGPGLGTGELFF	TGTGCCAGCAGTGTTGAGGCGGGACCAGGTCTGGGCACCGGGGAGCTGTTTTTT
TRBV7-2	TRBJ2-5	.	.	CASSFPAGAYQETQYF	TGTGCCAGCAGCTTCCCGGCGGGGGCCTACCAAGAGACCCAGTACTTC
TRBV7-9	TRBJ2-5	.	.	CASSSSRGGGPSETQYF	TGTGCCAGCAGCTCATCCCGAGGGGGGGGGCCCTCGGAGACCCAGTACTTC
TRBV3-1/TRBV3-2	TRBJ1-4	.	.	CAVRRGEKLFF	TGTGCCGTCAGAAGAGGGGAAAAACTGTTTTTT
TRBV24-1	TRBJ2-2	.	.	CATSDREVFRNTGELFF	TGTGCCACCAGTGACAGGGAGGTCTTCCGGAACACCGGGGAGCTGTTTTTT
TRBV3-1/TRBV3-2	TRBJ1-4	.	.	CASTSGGGYEKLFF	TGTGCCAGCACCTCGGGGGGGGGATATGAAAAACTGTTTTTT
TRBV27	TRBJ1-1	.	TRBD1	CASSLRTGGRGTEAFF	TGTGCCAGCAGTTTACGGACAGGGGGTAGAGGCACTGAAGCTTTCTTT
TRBV6-5	TRBJ2-7	.	TRBD1	CASDRGSSEQYF	TGTGCCAGCGACAGGGGCTCCAGCGAGCAGTACTTC
TRBV7-6	TRBJ2-5	few	.	CASSLAVSGVSRETQYF	TGTGCCAGCAGCTTAGCGGTTTCGGGGGTATCGAGGGAGACCCAGTACTTC
TRBV28	TRBJ2-5	.	.	CASSPFTGLVKYLETQYF	TGTGCCAGCAGTCCATTCACAGGGCTGGTAAAGTATTTGGAGACCCAGTACTTC
TRBV10-3	TRBJ2-1	.	TRBD1	CAISVGQGGHEQFF	TGTGCCATCAGTGTGGGACAGGGGGGCCATGAGCAGTTCTTC
TRBV6-6	TRBJ1-1	.	.	CASSSQGSTEAFF	TGTGCCAGCAGTTCACAGGGATCCACTGAAGCTTTCTTT
TRBV5-8	TRBJ1-2	once	TRBD1	CATRYPRDRGYYGYTF	TGTGCCACCAGATACCCCCGGGACAGGGGTTACTATGGCTACACCTTC
TRBV15	TRBJ2-7	.	TRBD1	CATSRHRQGIAEQYF	TGTGCCACCAGCAGACACCGACAGGGGATAGCCGAGCAGTACTTC
TRBV19	TRBJ2-7	.	TRBD1	CASSIEGTGDLEQYF	TGTGCCAGTAGTATAGAAGGGACAGGGGATCTCGAGCAGTACTTC
TRBV7-9	TRBJ2-5	once	.	CASSPVNRETQYF	TGTGCCAGCAGCCCCGTGAATCGGGAGACCCAGTACTTC
TRBV18	TRBJ2-3	.	.	CASCSSAILDTQYF	TGTGCCAGCTGCTCCAGCGCGATTTTAGATACGCAGTATTTT
TRBV28	TRBJ1-6	.	TRBD1	CASIWGGGTAYSPLHF	TGTGCCAGCATTTGGGGTGGCGGGACAGCCTATTCACCCCTCCACTTT
TRBV7-8	TRBJ2-5	.	.	CASSLLSLGRQETQYF	TGTGCCAGCAGCTTACTCTCGCTGGGGCGCCAAGAGACCCAGTACTTC
TRBV6-5	TRBJ1-1	.	.	CASMSGQSVPEAFF	TGTGCCAGCATGAGTGGGCAGTCGGTTCCTGAAGCTTTCTTT
TRBV24-1	TRBJ2-3	.	.	CATSQGPQDTQYF	TGTGCCACCAGTCAGGGGCCCCAGGATACGCAGTATTTT